These 14 T cell receptor beta chains originate from one sample sequenced in a study of T cell responses to AZD1222 COVID-19 vaccine. TCRdb's table, derived via immunoSEQ multiplex PCR, lists solely in-frame clones and lacks some. The sample gives 90,000 to 150,000 clones, 92% of which show up once; under 9% is in the top ten. This specimen was peripheral blood, taken 28 days after the second AZD1222 dose. The receptors here all came from an adult who received the AZD1222 COVID-19 vaccine.

The rearrangement joins TRBV6-5 to TRBJ1-1; 9 bases align to TRBD1. This CDR3 contains 14 residues. CDR1 and CDR2 from the germline V gene are MNHEY and SVGAGI. Trimming took 4 bases from V and 2 from J; bases not matched to a gene: 2. CDR3 residues: CASSWGQGNTEAFF. The CDR3 nucleotides read TGTGCCAGCAGTTGGGGACAGGGCAACACTGAAGCTTTCTTT.

This clone was picked up one time. The CDR3 here is CASSARDRGSPRRDEQFF. CDR3 in DNA: TGTGCCAGTAGCGCCCGGGACAGGGGGTCCCCTCGAAGGGATGAGCAGTTCTTC. This chain joins TRBV19 and TRBJ2-1, with 11 bases identical to TRBD1. The CDR3 loop spans 18 amino acids. Germline CDR1 and CDR2: LNHDA and SQIVND (reference sequence). J gave up 8 bases and V 6 bases, and 18 bases lay outside the gene matches. Complete variable domain (other parts from reference TRBV19 and TRBJ2-1): DGGITQSPKYLFRKEGQNVTLSCEQNLNHDAMYWYRQDPGQGLRLIYYSQIVNDFQKGDIAEGYSVSREKKESFPLTVTSAQKNPTAFYLCASSARDRGSPRRDEQFFGPGTRLTVL.

The gene calls are TRBV6-2 or TRBV6-3 and TRBJ2-7; tentatively, D is TRBD2 (6 bases). This CDR3 is built from 16 residues. V gave up 6 bases and J gave up 5 bases, with 23 bases separating them. Germline V gene data show CDR1 as MNHEY and CDR2 as SVGEGT. The CDR3 is CASSLTSRRGSHEQYF. The DNA for the CDR3 is TGTGCCAGCAGCTTGACGAGTCGGCGGGGTTCCCACGAGCAGTACTTC.

The V and J genes are TRBV7-9 and TRBJ2-5; TRBD2 aligns across 8 bases. V was pared by 8 bases and J by 4 bases, with 12 bases of the junction left unmatched. This CDR3 has 15 amino acids. Germline CDR1 reads SEHNR; CDR2 reads FQNEAQ (reference sequence). CDR3 bases: TGTGCCAGCTTGAGGGCAGCGGGGGTCGGAGAGACCCAGTACTTC. Translation gives CASLRAAGVGETQYF.

The rearrangement links TRBV19 to TRBJ1-1; D uncertain. The V end lost 7 bases, the J end lost 1 base, and 13 bases lay between the germline ends. Germline V gives CDR1 LNHDA, CDR2 SQIVND (reference sequence). This CDR3 has 14 residues. The CDR3 DNA is TGTGCCAGTATCTCTTGGACCCAGAACACTGAAGCTTTCTTT. It is translated as CASISWTQNTEAFF.

The chain joins TRBV18 to TRBJ2-3; D unresolved. The CDR3 spans 15 residues. The V end lost 3 bases, the J end lost 0 bases, and 10 bases lay between the germline ends. In germline, CDR1 is KGHSH, CDR2 LQKENI. CDR3 coding DNA: TGTGCCAGCTCACCGGCCGCGACTAGCACAGATACGCAGTATTTT. This sequence encodes CASSPAATSTDTQYF. The whole variable domain, filled in from reference TRBV18 and TRBJ2-3, reads NAGVMQNPRHLVRRRGQEARLRCSPMKGHSHVYWYRQLPEEGLKFMVYLQKENIIDESGMPKERFSAEFPKEGPSILRIQQVVRGDSAAYFCASSPAATSTDTQYFGPGTRLTVL.

The gene calls are TRBV28 and TRBJ1-4; unclear D gene. CDR1 MDHEN and CDR2 SYDVKM come from the germline V gene. CDR3 size: 12 residues. V lost 1 base and J 13 bases, leaving 10 bases between the germline ends. CDR3 coding DNA: TGTGCCAGCAGTTTATCACGGCTCGGACTGTTTTTT. Its translation: CASSLSRLGLFF.

The chain links TRBV19 to TRBJ2-5, with unresolved D. There are 17 residues in the CDR3. V was clipped by 3 bases and J by 3 bases, with 20 bases between them. CDR1 LNHDA and CDR2 SQIVND come from the germline V gene (reference sequence). The CDR3: CASSIPVADISEETQYF. The CDR3 DNA is TGTGCCAGTAGTATCCCAGTCGCGGATATTTCGGAAGAGACCCAGTACTTC.

The chain uses TRBV6-6 and TRBJ2-7; possible D gene TRBD1, 5 bases. This CDR3 comprises 15 residues. With 0 bases removed from V and 4 bases from J, the gap between germline ends came to 13 bases. Germline values: CDR1 MNHNY, CDR2 SVGAGI (reference sequence). In DNA form, the CDR3 reads TGTGCCAGCAGTTACTCGCGGAGCCAGGGATACGAGCAGTACTTC. This translates into CASSYSRSQGYEQYF.

This clone appeared a few times. V and J are TRBV6-5 and TRBJ1-1; unclear D gene. The CDR3 extends over 12 amino acids. Germline values: CDR1 MNHEY, CDR2 SVGAGI. V gave up 7 bases and J gave up 6 bases, with 12 bases separating them. This CDR3 is CASKSSQAEAFF. The DNA for the CDR3 is TGTGCCAGCAAATCGAGCCAGGCTGAAGCTTTCTTT.

This sequence joins TRBV11-1 and TRBJ2-7, with 9 bases that match TRBD1. Trimming took 5 bases from V and 1 from J; bases not matched to a gene: 3. The CDR3 extends over 14 amino acids. CDR1 is SGHAT, CDR2 FQDESV, per germline (reference sequence). The CDR3 sequence is CASSPDRGSYEQYF. CDR3 in DNA: TGTGCCAGCAGCCCGGACAGGGGATCCTACGAGCAGTACTTC.

In the case of this clone: One end of the junction does not line up with germline, which may come from a read error. The CDR3 DNA reads as TGTGCCAGCGGCGTAGCTCCACAGCCCCAAGAGACCCAGTACTTC. Translating gives CASGVAPQPQETQYF. This sequence joins TRBV9 and TRBJ2-5; D unclear. The CDR3 is 15 residues long. The V gene's germline CDR1 is SGDLS and CDR2 YYNGEE.

V is TRBV6-4 and J is TRBJ2-5; possible D gene TRBD2, 7 bases. Trimming left V 8 bases short and J 4 bases short, with 29 bases between. This CDR3 is 18 amino acids long. Germline assignment: CDR1 MRHNA and CDR2 SNTAGT. DNA of the CDR3: TGTGCCAGCTATCGAGCGGGACATCAACCGGGAATCTTAGAGACCCAGTACTTC. Protein: CASYRAGHQPGILETQYF.

The gene calls are TRBV5-8 and TRBJ1-4; 8 bases agree with TRBD1. Germline V CDR1 and CDR2: SGHTS, YDEGEE. CDR3 length: 15 residues. V dropped 1 base and J dropped 7; count of bases not matched to a gene: 6. Here the CDR3 reads CASSLPRGRGEKLFF. The CDR3 nucleotides are TGTGCCAGCAGCTTGCCCAGGGGGCGCGGTGAAAAACTGTTTTTT.